This TCR beta chain derives from a study of T cells in Graves' hyperthyroidism and ophthalmopathy. General study findings and limits: Clonotypes that were expanded in thyroid above 0.001 mostly appeared in blood too.

Amplified TCR beta CDR3 regions came from RNA transcripts. The TCR CDR3 first-round RT-PCR relied on the HTBI primer set. TCRdb ran MiXCR on the multiplex PCR reads and lists one entry per CDR3 protein. The sample carries some 300,000 distinct CDR3 sequences, roughly 19% recorded once. Germline CDR1 is SGHNT and CDR2 is YYREEE (reference sequence). V shed 0 bases, J shed 11 bases, and the junction held 12 bases outside the gene matches. The CDR3 totals 15 residues. A NOSPECS grade of at least 4, a Clinical Activity Score of at least 3 and duration under 3 months were recorded in ophthalmopathy patients. Of note for this clonotype: Its antigen is unidentified.

The V and J genes are TRBV5-4 and TRBJ1-1; 8 positions agree with TRBD1. The receptor's source is a man in his fifties with Graves' ophthalmopathy. The sample comprised blood. The chain's CDR3 is CASSLGQRAGGAAFF. DNA for the CDR3: TGTGCCAGCAGCTTGGGACAGCGAGCAGGGGGCGCGGCTTTCTTT.